Presented here are 13 T cell receptor beta chains from one specimen sequenced in a study of blood T cell repertoires in COVID-19. The protocol was immunoSEQ multiplex PCR, while the TCRdb copy is restricted to in-frame clones and leaves out a portion. Of around 270,000 clones detected, around 84% appear once; the ten largest clones hold approximately 1.4%. The material sequenced was peripheral blood. These receptors were collected from a woman aged 40 to 55 who had recovered from COVID-19.

The genes are TRBV5-1 and TRBJ1-1; no definite D call. V lost 3 bases, J lost 2 bases, and 20 bases lay in between. This CDR3 comprises 17 residues. Germline-derived CDR1 and CDR2 are SGHRS and YFSETQ. The CDR3 region is CASSYEPQQIPNTEAFF. The CDR3 DNA is TGCGCCAGCAGCTACGAACCTCAACAGATTCCAAACACTGAAGCTTTCTTT.

The chain has TRBV6-5 and TRBJ2-6; D ambiguous. Germline V gene lookup returns CDR1 MNHEY and CDR2 SVGAGI. The CDR3 has 15 residues. The V and J ends lost 6 bases and 0 bases respectively, with 9 bases between them. The CDR3 bases are TGTGCCAGCAGACCCGGGTCCTCTGGGGCCAACGTCCTGACTTTC. Translation gives CASRPGSSGANVLTF.

The V and J genes are TRBV18 and TRBJ2-2; D remains ambiguous. The ends were cut back, 3 bases at V and 3 bases at J, with 14 bases in the middle. Germline V gene sequence: CDR1 KGHSH, CDR2 LQKENI. The CDR3 contains 16 residues. CDR3 amino acids: CASSPLDWVDTGELFF. The DNA of the CDR3 is TGTGCCAGCTCACCCCTAGACTGGGTCGACACCGGGGAGCTGTTTTTT. Looking up the rest from reference TRBV18 and TRBJ2-2 gives the full variable domain: NAGVMQNPRHLVRRRGQEARLRCSPMKGHSHVYWYRQLPEEGLKFMVYLQKENIIDESGMPKERFSAEFPKEGPSILRIQQVVRGDSAAYFCASSPLDWVDTGELFFGEGSRLTVL.

The V call is TRBV30, the J call TRBJ1-2; 9 bases map to TRBD1. The CDR3 is 15 amino acids. With V trimmed by 2 bases and J by 4 bases, 8 bases remained unmatched. Looked up from germline, CDR1 is GTSNPN and CDR2 is SVGIG (reference sequence). The CDR3 nucleotides read TGTGCCTGGAGTCCGGGGACAGGGATTTTCTATGGCTACACCTTC. Translating gives CAWSPGTGIFYGYTF.

The chain recombines TRBV7-9 with TRBJ2-1; D remains unclear. This CDR3 spans 15 amino acids. Per germline, CDR1 SEHNR and CDR2 FQNEAQ (reference sequence). V lost 2 bases, J lost 4 bases, and 12 bases lay in between. This CDR3 is CASSLPVAGYNEQFF. As DNA, the CDR3 is TGTGCCAGCAGCTTACCAGTAGCTGGGTACAATGAGCAGTTCTTC.

The chain has TRBV2 and TRBJ2-1; D uncertain. The germline V gene encodes CDR1 SNHLY and CDR2 FYNNEI. The CDR3 is 11 amino acids. V shed 7 bases and J shed 3 bases, with 4 bases lying between them. CDR3 loop: CASTVYNEQFF. CDR3 coding DNA: TGTGCCAGCACCGTCTACAATGAGCAGTTCTTC.

This clone was detected many times. The rearrangement links TRBV27 to TRBJ2-7, with unresolved D. Germline CDR1 and CDR2: MNHEY and SMNVEV (reference sequence). Trimming took off 6 bases at V and 3 bases at J, with 9 bases between the two ends. This CDR3 spans 12 amino acids. The CDR3 spells CASRASGYEQYF. In DNA, the CDR3 is TGTGCCAGCAGGGCCTCAGGCTACGAGCAGTACTTC.

The rearrangement uses TRBV9 and TRBJ2-1; 7 bases are shared with TRBD1. CDR3 size: 15 residues. J lost 1 base, V lost 3 bases, and 4 bases had no gene match. CDR1 SGDLS and CDR2 YYNGEE come from the germline V gene. The CDR3 DNA reads as TGTGCCAGCAGCGCCGCGACAGGGTCCTACAATGAGCAGTTCTTC. Amino acids: CASSAATGSYNEQFF.

This chain joins TRBV11-3 and TRBJ2-7; 7 nucleotides agree with TRBD1. CDR1 is SGHNT and CDR2 is YENEEA in the germline V gene. The junction had 9 bases not matched to a gene; V was cut back by 4 bases and J by 3 bases. The CDR3 length is 15 residues. The CDR3 here is CASSSQQGSGYEQYF. The CDR3 DNA is TGTGCCAGCAGCTCTCAACAGGGGTCGGGCTACGAGCAGTACTTC.

CDR3 bases: TGTGCCAGCAGTTTCGCGGGACAGGGTGGCTACACCTTC. This encodes CASSFAGQGGYTF. The chain combines TRBV28 with TRBJ1-2; TRBD1 agrees at 9 bases. There are 13 residues in the CDR3. Germline V gene data show CDR1 as MDHEN and CDR2 as SYDVKM. V was pared by 3 bases and J by 7 bases, with 3 bases of the junction left unmatched.

The chain couples TRBV29-1 to TRBJ2-2, with TRBD2 as a possible D gene (6 bases). Germline values: CDR1 SQVTM, CDR2 ANQGSEA. There are 13 residues in the CDR3. Trimming left V 4 bases short and J 5 bases short, with 11 bases between. The CDR3 here is CSVGTEGTGELFF. The CDR3 DNA sequence: TGCAGCGTTGGGACGGAGGGGACCGGGGAGCTGTTTTTT.

This sequence joins TRBV28 and TRBJ1-3; no clear D. The CDR3 covers 15 residues. Trimming cost V 5 bases and J 0 bases, with 11 bases left between them. Germline lookup yields CDR1 MDHEN and CDR2 SYDVKM. CDR3 amino acids: CASSVTPDSGNTIYF. CDR3 DNA sequence: TGTGCCAGCAGTGTTACACCTGACTCTGGAAACACCATATATTTT. The whole variable domain, filled in from reference TRBV28 and TRBJ1-3, reads DVKVTQSSRYLVKRTGEKVFLECVQDMDHENMFWYRQDPGLGLRLIYFSYDVKMKEKGDIPEGYSVSREKKERFSLILESASTNQTSMYLCASSVTPDSGNTIYFGEGSWLTVV.

The chain combines TRBV30 with TRBJ1-1; D possibly corresponds to TRBD1 (6 bases). Per the germline V gene, CDR1 is GTSNPN and CDR2 is SVGIG (reference sequence). V lost 4 bases, J lost 5 bases, and 17 bases lay in between. The CDR3 sequence is 14 residues long. The CDR3 DNA sequence: TGTGCCTGGAAGCCCCCAGGGGCAAGGACTGAAGCTTTCTTT. Translated, it gives CAWKPPGARTEAFF.